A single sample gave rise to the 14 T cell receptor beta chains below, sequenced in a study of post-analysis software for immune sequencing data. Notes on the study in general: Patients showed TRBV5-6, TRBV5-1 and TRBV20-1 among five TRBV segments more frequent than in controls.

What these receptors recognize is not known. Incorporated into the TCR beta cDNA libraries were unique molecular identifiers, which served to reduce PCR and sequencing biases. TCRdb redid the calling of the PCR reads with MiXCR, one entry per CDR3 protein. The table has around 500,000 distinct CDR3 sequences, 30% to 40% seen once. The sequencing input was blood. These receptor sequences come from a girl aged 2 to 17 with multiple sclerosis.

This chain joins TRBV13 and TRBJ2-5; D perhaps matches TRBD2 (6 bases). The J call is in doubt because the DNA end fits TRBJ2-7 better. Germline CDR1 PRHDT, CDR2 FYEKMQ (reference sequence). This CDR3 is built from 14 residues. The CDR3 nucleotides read TGTGCCAGCAGCCCGCTGGGCCGGGGGTACGAGCAGTACTTC. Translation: CASSPLGRGYEQYF.

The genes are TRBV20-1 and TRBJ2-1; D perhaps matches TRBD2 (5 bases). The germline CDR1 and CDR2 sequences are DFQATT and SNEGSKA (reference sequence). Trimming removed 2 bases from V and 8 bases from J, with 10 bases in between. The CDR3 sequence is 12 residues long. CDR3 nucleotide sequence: TGCAGTGCTAGATCCTCGGAGGATGAGCAGTTCTTC. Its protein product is CSARSSEDEQFF.

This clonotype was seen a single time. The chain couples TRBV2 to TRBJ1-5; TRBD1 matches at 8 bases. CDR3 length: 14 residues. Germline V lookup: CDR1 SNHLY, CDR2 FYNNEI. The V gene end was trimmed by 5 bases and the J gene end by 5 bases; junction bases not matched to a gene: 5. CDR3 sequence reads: CASSSTGDDQPQHF. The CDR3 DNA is TGTGCCAGCAGTTCGACAGGGGATGATCAGCCCCAGCATTTT. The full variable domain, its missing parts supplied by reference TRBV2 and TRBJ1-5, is EPEVTQTPSHQVTQMGQEVILRCVPISNHLYFYWYRQILGQKVEFLVSFYNNEISEKSEIFDDQFSVERPDGSNFTLKIRSTKLEDSAMYFCASSSTGDDQPQHFGDGTRLSIL.

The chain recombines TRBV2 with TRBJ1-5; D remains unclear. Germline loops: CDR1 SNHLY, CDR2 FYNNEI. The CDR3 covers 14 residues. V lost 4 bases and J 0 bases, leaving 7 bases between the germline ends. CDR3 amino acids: CASSAEHSNQPQHF. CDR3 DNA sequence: TGTGCCAGCAGTGCCGAACATAGCAATCAGCCCCAGCATTTT.

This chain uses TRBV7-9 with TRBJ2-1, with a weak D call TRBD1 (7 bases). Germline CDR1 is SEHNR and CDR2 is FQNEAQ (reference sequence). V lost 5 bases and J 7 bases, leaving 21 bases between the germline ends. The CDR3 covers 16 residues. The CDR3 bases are TGTGCCAGCAGCAACAGCGGGCGGACCAGGGGGAATGAGCAGTTCTTC. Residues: CASSNSGRTRGNEQFF. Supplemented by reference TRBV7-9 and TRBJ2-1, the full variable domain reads DTGVSQNPRHKITKRGQNVTFRCDPISEHNRLYWYRQTLGQGPEFLTYFQNEAQLEKSRLLSDRFSAERPKGSFSTLEIQRTEQGDSAMYLCASSNSGRTRGNEQFFGPGTRLTVL.

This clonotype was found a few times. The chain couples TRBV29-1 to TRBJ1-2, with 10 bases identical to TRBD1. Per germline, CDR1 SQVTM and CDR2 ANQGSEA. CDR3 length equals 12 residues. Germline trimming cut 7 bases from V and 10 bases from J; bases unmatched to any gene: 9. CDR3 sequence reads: CSGSAGQGTYTF. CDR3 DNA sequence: TGCAGCGGTAGTGCGGGACAGGGGACCTACACCTTC.

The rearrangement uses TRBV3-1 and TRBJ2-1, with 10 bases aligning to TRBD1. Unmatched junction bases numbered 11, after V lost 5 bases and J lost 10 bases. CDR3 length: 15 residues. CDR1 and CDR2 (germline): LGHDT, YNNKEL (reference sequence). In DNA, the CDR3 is TGTGCCAGCAGCTTCGGGACAGGGGCAAGTCGGGAGCAGTTCTTC. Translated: CASSFGTGASREQFF.

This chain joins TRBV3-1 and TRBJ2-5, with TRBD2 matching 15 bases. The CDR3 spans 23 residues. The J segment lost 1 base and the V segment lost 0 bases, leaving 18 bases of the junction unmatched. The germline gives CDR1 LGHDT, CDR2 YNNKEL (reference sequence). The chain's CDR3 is CASSQDLDWTVGLAGGFQETQYF. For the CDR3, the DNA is TGTGCCAGCAGCCAAGACTTAGACTGGACAGTGGGACTAGCGGGGGGATTCCAAGAGACCCAGTACTTC.

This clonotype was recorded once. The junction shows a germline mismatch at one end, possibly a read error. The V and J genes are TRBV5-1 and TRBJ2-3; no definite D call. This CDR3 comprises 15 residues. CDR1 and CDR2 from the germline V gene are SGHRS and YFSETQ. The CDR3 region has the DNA TGCGCCAGCAGCTTACTTACCGACGCTACAGATACGCGGTATTTT. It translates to CASSLLTDATDTRYF.

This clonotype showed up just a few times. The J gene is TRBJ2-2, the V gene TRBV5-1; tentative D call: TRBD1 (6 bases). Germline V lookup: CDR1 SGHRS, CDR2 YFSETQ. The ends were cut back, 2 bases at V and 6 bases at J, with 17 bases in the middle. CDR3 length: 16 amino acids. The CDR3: CASSFPMTGFPGELFF. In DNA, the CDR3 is TGCGCCAGCAGCTTTCCCATGACAGGATTTCCCGGGGAGCTGTTTTTT.

The CDR3 DNA sequence: TGTGCCAGCAGGAAGACAGGGGGGACCGGGGAGCTGTTTTTT. Amino acids: CASRKTGGTGELFF. The chain recombines TRBV6-5 with TRBJ2-2, with 9 bases fitting TRBD1. V shed 6 bases, J shed 5 bases, and the junction held 4 bases outside the gene matches. Germline CDR1 is MNHEY and CDR2 is SVGAGI. The CDR3 consists of 14 residues.

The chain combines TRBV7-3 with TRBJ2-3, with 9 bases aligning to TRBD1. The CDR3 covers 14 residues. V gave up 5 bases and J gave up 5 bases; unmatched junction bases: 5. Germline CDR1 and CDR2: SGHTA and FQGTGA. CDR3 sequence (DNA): TGTGCCAGCAGCGCCCGACAGGGGGGAGATACGCAGTATTTT. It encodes CASSARQGGDTQYF.

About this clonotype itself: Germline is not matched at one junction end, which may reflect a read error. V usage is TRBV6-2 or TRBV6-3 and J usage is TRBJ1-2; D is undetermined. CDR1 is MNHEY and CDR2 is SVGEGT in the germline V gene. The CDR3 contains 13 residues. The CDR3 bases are TGTGCCGGCAGTGATCGACGGGTCTATGGCTACACCTTC. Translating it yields CAGSDRRVYGYTF.

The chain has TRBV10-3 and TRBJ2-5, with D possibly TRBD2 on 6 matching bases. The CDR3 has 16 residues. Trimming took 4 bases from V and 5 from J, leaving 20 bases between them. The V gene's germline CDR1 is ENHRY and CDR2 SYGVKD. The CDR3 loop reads CAISVGVTGVRETQYF. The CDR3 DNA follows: TGTGCCATCAGTGTTGGTGTAACGGGGGTCCGGGAGACCCAGTACTTC.